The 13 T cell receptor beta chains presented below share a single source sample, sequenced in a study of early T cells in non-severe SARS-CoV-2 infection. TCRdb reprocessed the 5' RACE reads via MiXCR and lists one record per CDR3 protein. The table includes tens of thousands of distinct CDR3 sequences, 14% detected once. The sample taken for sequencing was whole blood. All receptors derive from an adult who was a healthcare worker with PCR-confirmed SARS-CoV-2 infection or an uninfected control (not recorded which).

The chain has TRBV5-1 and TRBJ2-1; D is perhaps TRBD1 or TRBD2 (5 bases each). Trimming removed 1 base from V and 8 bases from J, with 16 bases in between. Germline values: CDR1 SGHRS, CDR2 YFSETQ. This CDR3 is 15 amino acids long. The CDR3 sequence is CASSLSGTRGDEQFF. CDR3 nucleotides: TGCGCCAGCAGCTTGTCAGGGACCCGAGGAGATGAGCAGTTCTTC.

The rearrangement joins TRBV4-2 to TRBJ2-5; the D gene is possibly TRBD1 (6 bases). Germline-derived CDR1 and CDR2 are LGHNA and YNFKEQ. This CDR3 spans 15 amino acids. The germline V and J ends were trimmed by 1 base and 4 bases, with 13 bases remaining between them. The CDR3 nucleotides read TGTGCCAGCAGCCAAGCAATCGGACAGCTAGAGACCCAGTACTTC. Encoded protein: CASSQAIGQLETQYF.

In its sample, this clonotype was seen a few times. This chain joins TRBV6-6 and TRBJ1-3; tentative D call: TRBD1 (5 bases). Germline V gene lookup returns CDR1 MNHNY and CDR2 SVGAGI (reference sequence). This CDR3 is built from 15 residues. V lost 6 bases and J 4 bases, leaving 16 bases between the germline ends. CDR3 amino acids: CASSLRGERGNTIYF. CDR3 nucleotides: TGTGCCAGCAGCCTGCGGGGGGAACGAGGAAACACCATATATTTT.

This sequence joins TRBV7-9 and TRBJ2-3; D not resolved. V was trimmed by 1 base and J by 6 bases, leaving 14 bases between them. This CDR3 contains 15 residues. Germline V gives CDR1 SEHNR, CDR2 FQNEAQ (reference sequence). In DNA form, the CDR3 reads TGTGCCAGCAGCTTAGTACATCCCACTCCCGATACGCAGTATTTT. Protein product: CASSLVHPTPDTQYF.

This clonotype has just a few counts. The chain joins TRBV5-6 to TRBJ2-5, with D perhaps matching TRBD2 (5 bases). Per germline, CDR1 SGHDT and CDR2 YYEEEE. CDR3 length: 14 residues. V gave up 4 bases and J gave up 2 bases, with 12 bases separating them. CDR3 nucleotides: TGTGCCAGCAGCACTGGACTGTCACAAGAGACCCAGTACTTC. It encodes CASSTGLSQETQYF.

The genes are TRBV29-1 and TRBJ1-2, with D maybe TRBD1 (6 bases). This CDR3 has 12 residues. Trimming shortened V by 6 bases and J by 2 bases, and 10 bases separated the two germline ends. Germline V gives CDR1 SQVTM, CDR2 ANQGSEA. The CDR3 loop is CSVRQENYGYTF. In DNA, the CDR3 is TGCAGCGTACGACAGGAGAACTATGGCTACACCTTC. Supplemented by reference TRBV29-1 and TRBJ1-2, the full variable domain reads SAVISQKPSRDICQRGTSLTIQCQVDSQVTMMFWYRQQPGQSLTLIATANQGSEATYESGFVIDKFPISRPNLTFSTLTVSNMSPEDSSIYLCSVRQENYGYTFGSGTRLTVV.

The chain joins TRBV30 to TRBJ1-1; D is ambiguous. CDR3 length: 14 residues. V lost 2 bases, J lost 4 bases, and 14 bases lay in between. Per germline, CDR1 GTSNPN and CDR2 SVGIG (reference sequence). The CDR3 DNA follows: TGTGCCTGGAGTTCCGGAAGCGCGGGCACTGAAGCTTTCTTT. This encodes CAWSSGSAGTEAFF.

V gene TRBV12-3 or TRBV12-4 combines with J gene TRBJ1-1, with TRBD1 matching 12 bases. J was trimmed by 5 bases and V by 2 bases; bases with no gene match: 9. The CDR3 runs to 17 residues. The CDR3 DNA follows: TGTGCCAGCAGTTTACGGGGACAGGGGGCAGTAAATACTGAAGCTTTCTTT. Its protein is CASSLRGQGAVNTEAFF.

In DNA, the CDR3 is TGTGCCAGCAGTAGAGCCGGGACAGGGGGCGGGTACGAGCAGTACTTC. Translation gives CASSRAGTGGGYEQYF. V is TRBV27 and J is TRBJ2-7; 12 bases line up with TRBD1. V was pared by 5 bases and J by 4 bases, with 9 bases of the junction left unmatched. The CDR3 runs 16 residues. Germline V gene lookup returns CDR1 MNHEY and CDR2 SMNVEV (reference sequence).

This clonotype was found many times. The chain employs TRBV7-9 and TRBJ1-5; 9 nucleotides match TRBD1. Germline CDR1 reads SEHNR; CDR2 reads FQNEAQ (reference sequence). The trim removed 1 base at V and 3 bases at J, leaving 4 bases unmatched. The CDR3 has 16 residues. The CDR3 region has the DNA TGTGCCAGCAGCTTAGGGACAGGGGAAGTCAATCAGCCCCAGCATTTT. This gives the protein CASSLGTGEVNQPQHF. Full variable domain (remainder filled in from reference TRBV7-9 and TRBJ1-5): DTGVSQNPRHKITKRGQNVTFRCDPISEHNRLYWYRQTLGQGPEFLTYFQNEAQLEKSRLLSDRFSAERPKGSFSTLEIQRTEQGDSAMYLCASSLGTGEVNQPQHFGDGTRLSIL.

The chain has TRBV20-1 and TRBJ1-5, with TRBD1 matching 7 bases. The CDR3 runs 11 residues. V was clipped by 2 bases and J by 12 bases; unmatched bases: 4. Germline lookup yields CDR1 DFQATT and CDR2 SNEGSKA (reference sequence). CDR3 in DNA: TGCAGTGCTAGAATGGACAGGCTCCAGCATTTT. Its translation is CSARMDRLQHF.

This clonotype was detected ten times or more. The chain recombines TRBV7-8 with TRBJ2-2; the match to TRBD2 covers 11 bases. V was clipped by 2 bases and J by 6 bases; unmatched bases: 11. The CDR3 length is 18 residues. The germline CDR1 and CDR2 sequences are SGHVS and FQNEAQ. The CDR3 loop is CASSLRERLAGKSGELFF. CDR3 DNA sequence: TGTGCCAGCAGCTTAAGGGAAAGACTAGCGGGGAAATCCGGGGAGCTGTTTTTT.

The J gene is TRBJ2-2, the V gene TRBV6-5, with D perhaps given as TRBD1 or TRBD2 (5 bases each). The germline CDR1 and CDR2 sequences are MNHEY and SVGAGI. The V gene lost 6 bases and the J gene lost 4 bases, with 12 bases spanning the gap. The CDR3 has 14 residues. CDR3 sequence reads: CASSSGPITGELFF. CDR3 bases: TGTGCCAGCAGCTCGGGGCCTATCACCGGGGAGCTGTTTTTT.